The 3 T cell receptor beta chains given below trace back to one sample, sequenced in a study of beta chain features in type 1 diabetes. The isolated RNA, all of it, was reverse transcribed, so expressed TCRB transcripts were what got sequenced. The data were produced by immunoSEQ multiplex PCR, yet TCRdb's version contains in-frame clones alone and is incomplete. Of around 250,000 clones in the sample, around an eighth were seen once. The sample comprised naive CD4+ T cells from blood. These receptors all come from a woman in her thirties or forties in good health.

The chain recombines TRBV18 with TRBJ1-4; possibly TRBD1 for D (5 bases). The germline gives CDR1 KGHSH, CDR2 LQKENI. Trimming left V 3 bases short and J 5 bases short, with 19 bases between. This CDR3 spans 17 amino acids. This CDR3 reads CASSPRTPTVLNEKLFF. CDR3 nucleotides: TGTGCCAGCTCACCCCGTACCCCGACAGTCCTCAATGAAAAACTGTTTTTT.

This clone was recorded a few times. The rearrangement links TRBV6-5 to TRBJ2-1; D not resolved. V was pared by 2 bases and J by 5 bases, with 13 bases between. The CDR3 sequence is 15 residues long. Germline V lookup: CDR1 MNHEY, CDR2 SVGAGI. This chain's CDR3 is CASSYGGLVNNEQFF. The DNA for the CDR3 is TGTGCCAGCAGTTACGGTGGGCTGGTTAACAATGAGCAGTTCTTC.

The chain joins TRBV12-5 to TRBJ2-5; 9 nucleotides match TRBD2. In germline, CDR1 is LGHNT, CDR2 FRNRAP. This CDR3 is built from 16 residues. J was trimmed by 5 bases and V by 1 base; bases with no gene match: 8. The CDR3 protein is CASGLEGGGARETQYF. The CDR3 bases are TGTGCTAGTGGTTTGGAGGGCGGGGGGGCCCGGGAGACCCAGTACTTC.